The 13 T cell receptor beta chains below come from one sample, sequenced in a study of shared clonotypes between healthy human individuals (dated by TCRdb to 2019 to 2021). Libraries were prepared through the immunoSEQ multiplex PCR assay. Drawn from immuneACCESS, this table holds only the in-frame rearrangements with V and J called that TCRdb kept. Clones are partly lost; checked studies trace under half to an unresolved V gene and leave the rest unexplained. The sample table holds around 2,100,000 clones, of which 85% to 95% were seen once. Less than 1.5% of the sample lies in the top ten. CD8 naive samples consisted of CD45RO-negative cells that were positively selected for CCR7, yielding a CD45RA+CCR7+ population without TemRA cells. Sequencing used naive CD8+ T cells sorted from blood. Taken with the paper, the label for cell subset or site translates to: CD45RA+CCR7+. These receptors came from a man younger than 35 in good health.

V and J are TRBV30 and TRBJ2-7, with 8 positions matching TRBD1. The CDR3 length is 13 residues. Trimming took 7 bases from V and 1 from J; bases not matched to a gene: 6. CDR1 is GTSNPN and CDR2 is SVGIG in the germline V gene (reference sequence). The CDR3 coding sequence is TGTGCCTCCGAGGGGGACAGGTCCTACGAGCAGTACTTC. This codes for CASEGDRSYEQYF.

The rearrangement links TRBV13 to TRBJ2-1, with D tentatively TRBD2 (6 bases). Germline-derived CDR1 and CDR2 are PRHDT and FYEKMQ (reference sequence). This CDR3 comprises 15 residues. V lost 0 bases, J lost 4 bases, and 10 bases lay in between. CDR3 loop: CASSLGLALYNEQFF. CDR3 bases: TGTGCCAGCAGCTTAGGGCTAGCGCTATACAATGAGCAGTTCTTC.

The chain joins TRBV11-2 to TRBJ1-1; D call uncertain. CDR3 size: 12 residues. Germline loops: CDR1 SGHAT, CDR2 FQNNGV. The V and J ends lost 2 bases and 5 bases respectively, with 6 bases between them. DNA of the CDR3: TGTGCCAGCAGCTTATGGGAGACTGAAGCTTTCTTT. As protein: CASSLWETEAFF.

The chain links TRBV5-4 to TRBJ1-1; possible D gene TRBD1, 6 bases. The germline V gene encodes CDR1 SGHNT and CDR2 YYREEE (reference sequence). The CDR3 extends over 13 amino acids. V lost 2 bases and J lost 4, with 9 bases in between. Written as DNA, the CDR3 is TGTGCCAGCAGCTTTTCGGACAGCACTGAAGCTTTCTTT. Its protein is CASSFSDSTEAFF.

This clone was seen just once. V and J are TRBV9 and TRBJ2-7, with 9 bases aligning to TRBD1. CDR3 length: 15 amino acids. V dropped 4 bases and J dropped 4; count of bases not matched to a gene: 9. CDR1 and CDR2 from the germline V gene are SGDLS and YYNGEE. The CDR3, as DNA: TGTGCCAGCAGCCCCCAGGGCGGACAGGGGTACGAGCAGTACTTC. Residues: CASSPQGGQGYEQYF.

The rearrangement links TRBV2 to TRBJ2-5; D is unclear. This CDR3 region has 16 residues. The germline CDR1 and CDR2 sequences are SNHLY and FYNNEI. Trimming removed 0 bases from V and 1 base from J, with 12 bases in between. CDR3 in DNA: TGTGCCAGCAGTGAAGCGCGCCAGGAAGTCCAAGAGACCCAGTACTTC. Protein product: CASSEARQEVQETQYF.

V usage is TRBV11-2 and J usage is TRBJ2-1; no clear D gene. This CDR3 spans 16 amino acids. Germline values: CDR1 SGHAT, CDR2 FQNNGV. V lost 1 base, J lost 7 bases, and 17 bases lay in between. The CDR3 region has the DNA TGTGCCAGCAGCTTAGTAGAATTTAGCCCGGGTAATGAGCAGTTCTTC. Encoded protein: CASSLVEFSPGNEQFF. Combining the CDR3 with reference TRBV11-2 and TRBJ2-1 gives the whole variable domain EAGVAQSPRYKIIEKRQSVAFWCNPISGHATLYWYQQILGQGPKLLIQFQNNGVVDDSQLPKDRFSAERLKGVDSTLKIQPAKLEDSAVYLCASSLVEFSPGNEQFFGPGTRLTVL.

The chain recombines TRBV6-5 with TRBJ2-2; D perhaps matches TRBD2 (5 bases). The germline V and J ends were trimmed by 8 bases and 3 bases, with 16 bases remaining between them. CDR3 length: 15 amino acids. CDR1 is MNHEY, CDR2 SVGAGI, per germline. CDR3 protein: CASGHLLGDTGELFF. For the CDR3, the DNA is TGTGCCAGCGGGCACCTCCTCGGGGACACCGGGGAGCTGTTTTTT.

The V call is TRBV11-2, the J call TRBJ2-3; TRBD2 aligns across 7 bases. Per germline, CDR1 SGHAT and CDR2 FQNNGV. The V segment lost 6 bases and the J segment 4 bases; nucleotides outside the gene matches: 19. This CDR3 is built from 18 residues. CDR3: CASSRPGGSFTSADTQYF. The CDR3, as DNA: TGTGCCAGCAGTCGCCCTGGGGGGAGCTTTACTAGCGCAGATACGCAGTATTTT.

The CDR3 here is CASSLGTSGMTYEQYF. The CDR3 DNA reads as TGTGCCAGCAGCTTGGGGACTAGCGGGATGACCTACGAGCAGTACTTC. V is TRBV5-6 and J is TRBJ2-7; 12 bases agree with TRBD2. Trimming cost V 0 bases and J 2 bases; bases outside gene matches: 3. This CDR3 has 16 residues. Looked up from germline, CDR1 is SGHDT and CDR2 is YYEEEE.

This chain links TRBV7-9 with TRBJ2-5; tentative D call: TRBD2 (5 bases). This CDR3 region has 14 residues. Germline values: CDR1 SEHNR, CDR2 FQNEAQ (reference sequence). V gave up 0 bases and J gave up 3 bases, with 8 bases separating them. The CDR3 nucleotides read TGTGCCAGCAGCTTAGCTTCACTAGAAGAGACCCAGTACTTC. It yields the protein CASSLASLEETQYF.

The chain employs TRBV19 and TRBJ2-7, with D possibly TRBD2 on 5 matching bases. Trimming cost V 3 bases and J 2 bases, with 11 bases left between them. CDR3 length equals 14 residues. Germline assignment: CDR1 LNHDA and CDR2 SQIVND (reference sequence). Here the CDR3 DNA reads TGTGCCAGTAGTATCCGCGGGTCGACCTACGAGCAGTACTTC. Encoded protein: CASSIRGSTYEQYF.

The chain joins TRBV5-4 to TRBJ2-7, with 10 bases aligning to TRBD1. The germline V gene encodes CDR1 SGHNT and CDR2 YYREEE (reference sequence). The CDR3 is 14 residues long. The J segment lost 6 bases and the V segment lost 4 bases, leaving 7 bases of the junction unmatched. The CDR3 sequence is CASSTSGTGVEQYF. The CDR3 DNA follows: TGTGCCAGCAGCACTTCCGGGACAGGGGTCGAGCAGTACTTC. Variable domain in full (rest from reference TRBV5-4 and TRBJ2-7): ETGVTQSPTHLIKTRGQQVTLRCSSQSGHNTVSWYQQALGQGPQFIFQYYREEENGRGNFPPRFSGLQFPNYSSELNVNALELDDSALYLCASSTSGTGVEQYFGPGTRLTVT.